These T cell receptor beta chains were read from a single sample in a study of blood T cells in healthy people across ages. TCRdb ran MiXCR on the 5' RACE reads and lists one entry per CDR3 protein. The sample lists under 2 million distinct CDR3 sequences; 30% to 35% were seen once. The sequenced material came from blood. The source of these receptors is a woman aged 30 to 39 in good health. Both conserved end residues are part of each CDR3. D genes are given only for firm matches. Only some rows state a clone size, as once, few, many or a class for expanded clones.

d_gene: TRBD1
abundance: NA
j_gene: TRBJ2-7
v_gene: TRBV20-1
CDR3aa: CSPSTGNEQYF
CDR3nt: TGCAGTCCATCGACAGGGAACGAGCAGTACTTC

d_gene: NA
abundance: NA
j_gene: TRBJ2-1
v_gene: TRBV27
CDR3aa: CASGPWGGPYNEQFF
CDR3nt: TGTGCCAGCGGACCATGGGGCGGTCCCTACAATGAGCAGTTCTTC

d_gene: TRBD2
abundance: NA
j_gene: TRBJ2-4
v_gene: TRBV11-2
CDR3aa: CASSLGASGRVYGNIQYF
CDR3nt: TGTGCCAGCAGCTTAGGGGCTAGCGGGAGGGTATACGGAAACATTCAGTACTTC

d_gene: TRBD1
abundance: few
j_gene: TRBJ1-1
v_gene: TRBV3-1
CDR3aa: CASSRGTGENTEAFF
CDR3nt: TGTGCCAGCAGCCGAGGGACAGGGGAAAACACTGAAGCTTTCTTT

d_gene: TRBD2
abundance: NA
j_gene: TRBJ2-3
v_gene: TRBV27
CDR3aa: CASSFSLRLAGGGDTQYF
CDR3nt: TGTGCCAGCAGTTTCTCCCTTCGACTAGCGGGAGGGGGAGATACGCAGTATTTT

d_gene: NA
abundance: few
j_gene: TRBJ1-2
v_gene: TRBV4-2
CDR3aa: CASRREPGPQGHGYTF
CDR3nt: TGTGCCAGCAGACGCGAGCCGGGACCTCAAGGCCATGGCTACACCTTC

d_gene: NA
abundance: NA
j_gene: TRBJ2-4
v_gene: TRBV5-4
CDR3aa: CASSFQGAKNIQYF
CDR3nt: TGTGCCAGTAGCTTCCAGGGAGCCAAAAACATTCAGTACTTC

d_gene: NA
abundance: NA
j_gene: TRBJ1-2
v_gene: TRBV6-1
CDR3aa: CASREVASVYGYTF
CDR3nt: TGTGCCAGCAGAGAGGTGGCATCCGTCTATGGCTACACCTTC

d_gene: NA
abundance: NA
j_gene: TRBJ1-6
v_gene: TRBV14
CDR3aa: CASSQVERVGSPLHF
CDR3nt: TGTGCCAGCAGCCAAGTGGAAAGGGTAGGATCACCCCTCCACTTT

d_gene: NA
abundance: NA
j_gene: TRBJ1-4
v_gene: TRBV6-5
CDR3aa: CASSYSIPSGPEKLFF
CDR3nt: TGTGCCAGCAGTTACTCGATCCCGTCCGGCCCGGAAAAACTGTTTTTT

d_gene: NA
abundance: many
j_gene: TRBJ2-5
v_gene: TRBV6-6
CDR3aa: CASSYVGKETQYF
CDR3nt: TGTGCCAGCAGTTACGTCGGGAAGGAGACCCAGTACTTC

d_gene: NA
abundance: NA
j_gene: TRBJ2-1
v_gene: TRBV21-1
CDR3aa: CAGSKGSASSSYNEQFF
CDR3nt: TGTGCCGGCAGCAAGGGGTCCGCCTCGAGCTCCTACAATGAGCAGTTCTTC

d_gene: NA
abundance: NA
j_gene: TRBJ2-7
v_gene: TRBV2
CDR3aa: CASSAQQSSYEQYF
CDR3nt: TGTGCCAGCAGTGCGCAACAGAGCTCCTACGAGCAGTACTTC

d_gene: TRBD1
abundance: many
j_gene: TRBJ2-7
v_gene: TRBV5-5
CDR3aa: CASLGQGAYEQYF
CDR3nt: TGTGCCAGCCTCGGACAGGGTGCCTACGAGCAGTACTTC

d_gene: NA
abundance: few
j_gene: TRBJ2-3
v_gene: TRBV5-5
CDR3aa: CAGGFGTDTQYF
CDR3nt: TGTGCCGGAGGTTTTGGTACAGATACGCAGTATTTT

d_gene: NA
abundance: many
j_gene: TRBJ2-7
v_gene: TRBV20-1
CDR3aa: CSARAPDGGRYEQYF
CDR3nt: TGCAGTGCTAGAGCCCCGGACGGTGGAAGGTACGAGCAGTACTTC

d_gene: TRBD1
abundance: few
j_gene: TRBJ2-7
v_gene: TRBV28
CDR3aa: CASTPRGTGTLEQYF
CDR3nt: TGTGCCAGCACCCCTAGAGGGACAGGGACCCTCGAGCAGTACTTC

d_gene: NA
abundance: NA
j_gene: TRBJ2-1
v_gene: TRBV4-1
CDR3aa: CASSQVVGTQSYNEQFF
CDR3nt: TGCGCCAGCAGCCAAGTGGTCGGGACGCAGTCCTACAATGAGCAGTTCTTC

d_gene: TRBD1
abundance: once
j_gene: TRBJ1-2
v_gene: TRBV12-3/TRBV12-4
CDR3aa: CASSYGTGVGYGYTF
CDR3nt: TGTGCCAGCAGTTACGGGACAGGGGTGGGCTATGGCTACACCTTC

d_gene: NA
abundance: NA
j_gene: TRBJ1-2
v_gene: TRBV7-2
CDR3aa: CASSPQPGGGYTF
CDR3nt: TGTGCCAGCAGCCCCCAACCCGGCGGGGGCTACACCTTC

d_gene: NA
abundance: NA
j_gene: TRBJ1-2
v_gene: TRBV20-1
CDR3aa: CSASGPGVGYTF
CDR3nt: TGCAGTGCTAGTGGTCCAGGGGTCGGCTACACCTTC

d_gene: NA
abundance: NA
j_gene: TRBJ2-1
v_gene: TRBV4-2
CDR3aa: CAGSQEGSSYNEQFF
CDR3nt: TGTGCCGGCAGCCAAGAGGGTAGCTCCTACAATGAGCAGTTCTTC

d_gene: NA
abundance: few
j_gene: TRBJ2-7
v_gene: TRBV27
CDR3aa: CASSLGDWGEQYF
CDR3nt: TGTGCCAGCAGCTTAGGAGATTGGGGCGAGCAGTACTTC

d_gene: NA
abundance: few
j_gene: TRBJ2-3
v_gene: TRBV27
CDR3aa: CASSGQTGQYF
CDR3nt: TGTGCCAGCAGTGGACAGACAGGGCAGTATTTT

d_gene: NA
abundance: few
j_gene: TRBJ2-7
v_gene: TRBV27
CDR3aa: CASSLPGNSEQYF
CDR3nt: TGTGCCAGCAGTTTGCCAGGTAACTCCGAGCAGTACTTC

d_gene: TRBD1
abundance: few
j_gene: TRBJ2-1
v_gene: TRBV5-1
CDR3aa: CASSFLGTGFNEQFF
CDR3nt: TGCGCCAGCAGCTTCCTAGGGACAGGGTTTAATGAGCAGTTCTTC

d_gene: NA
abundance: NA
j_gene: TRBJ2-1
v_gene: TRBV7-8
CDR3aa: CASSVTWGEGHNEQFF
CDR3nt: TGTGCCAGCAGCGTAACTTGGGGCGAAGGGCACAATGAGCAGTTCTTC

d_gene: NA
abundance: NA
j_gene: TRBJ1-1
v_gene: TRBV7-2
CDR3aa: CASSLSRGENTEAFF
CDR3nt: TGTGCCAGCAGCTTATCTAGGGGCGAGAACACTGAAGCTTTCTTT

d_gene: TRBD2
abundance: NA
j_gene: TRBJ2-2
v_gene: TRBV6-2/TRBV6-3
CDR3aa: CASMNGAGGTNTGELFF
CDR3nt: TGTGCCAGCATGAATGGAGCGGGGGGCACGAACACCGGGGAGCTGTTTTTT

d_gene: NA
abundance: NA
j_gene: TRBJ2-1
v_gene: TRBV27
CDR3aa: CASRKDGRSYNEQFF
CDR3nt: TGTGCCAGCAGAAAAGACGGACGCTCCTACAATGAGCAGTTCTTC

d_gene: NA
abundance: NA
j_gene: TRBJ1-1
v_gene: TRBV30
CDR3aa: CAWRQAGRIHTEAFF
CDR3nt: TGTGCCTGGAGACAGGCCGGACGAATCCACACTGAAGCTTTCTTT

d_gene: NA
abundance: NA
j_gene: TRBJ2-2
v_gene: TRBV7-3
CDR3aa: CASTKMVTGELFF
CDR3nt: TGTGCCAGCACTAAGATGGTCACCGGGGAGCTGTTTTTT

d_gene: NA
abundance: many
j_gene: TRBJ2-7
v_gene: TRBV5-1
CDR3aa: CASSLELSEQYF
CDR3nt: TGCGCCAGCAGCTTGGAATTATCCGAGCAGTACTTC

d_gene: NA
abundance: NA
j_gene: TRBJ2-7
v_gene: TRBV6-5
CDR3aa: CASSYGVSSYEQYF
CDR3nt: TGTGCCAGCAGTTACGGCGTAAGCTCCTACGAGCAGTACTTC

d_gene: TRBD1
abundance: few
j_gene: TRBJ1-2
v_gene: TRBV6-1
CDR3aa: CASSEAGGQGAAGYTF
CDR3nt: TGTGCCAGCAGTGAAGCGGGCGGACAGGGGGCCGCTGGCTACACCTTC

d_gene: TRBD1
abundance: many
j_gene: TRBJ2-3
v_gene: TRBV29-1
CDR3aa: CSVTGVRTDTQYF
CDR3nt: TGCAGCGTGACAGGGGTTCGCACAGATACGCAGTATTTT

d_gene: NA
abundance: few
j_gene: TRBJ2-5
v_gene: TRBV7-3
CDR3aa: CASSPNGGGLETQYF
CDR3nt: TGTGCCAGCAGCCCAAACGGCGGTGGCCTGGAGACCCAGTACTTC

d_gene: NA
abundance: few
j_gene: TRBJ2-7
v_gene: TRBV20-1
CDR3aa: CSARDLNEQYF
CDR3nt: TGCAGTGCTAGAGATTTAAACGAGCAGTACTTC

d_gene: NA
abundance: NA
j_gene: TRBJ2-1
v_gene: TRBV28
CDR3aa: CASRYYNEQFF
CDR3nt: TGTGCCAGCAGGTATTATAATGAGCAGTTCTTC

d_gene: NA
abundance: few
j_gene: TRBJ1-5
v_gene: TRBV6-2/TRBV6-3
CDR3aa: CASSNPRGNQPQHF
CDR3nt: TGTGCCAGCAGTAACCCTAGGGGGAATCAGCCCCAGCATTTT

d_gene: NA
abundance: NA
j_gene: TRBJ2-7
v_gene: TRBV28
CDR3aa: CTSSTSTGRYEQYF
CDR3nt: NA

d_gene: NA
abundance: NA
j_gene: TRBJ1-5
v_gene: TRBV28
CDR3aa: CASSLFDTNQPQHF
CDR3nt: TGTGCCAGCAGTTTATTTGACACCAATCAGCCCCAGCATTTT

d_gene: TRBD2
abundance: few
j_gene: TRBJ2-3
v_gene: TRBV12-3/TRBV12-4
CDR3aa: CASTHGAGGGTDTQYF
CDR3nt: TGTGCCAGCACTCACGGAGCGGGAGGGGGCACAGATACGCAGTATTTT

d_gene: TRBD1
abundance: NA
j_gene: TRBJ2-1
v_gene: TRBV5-4
CDR3aa: CASSLEPGGWGEQFF
CDR3nt: TGTGCCAGCAGCTTGGAACCAGGGGGCTGGGGTGAGCAGTTCTTC

d_gene: NA
abundance: few
j_gene: TRBJ2-7
v_gene: TRBV4-1
CDR3aa: CASSHDRGQYF
CDR3nt: TGCGCCAGCAGCCATGACCGTGGGCAGTACTTC

d_gene: NA
abundance: NA
j_gene: TRBJ2-5
v_gene: TRBV29-1
CDR3aa: CSVEGWVRGTQYF
CDR3nt: TGCAGCGTGGAAGGTTGGGTCAGGGGGACCCAGTACTTC